The sequence of this T cell receptor beta chain was determined in a study of CXCR3-negative and CXCR3-positive naive CD8 T cells. Germline V gene data show CDR1 as SEHNR and CDR2 as FQNEAQ (reference sequence). This CDR3 is 15 amino acids long. Every CD8+ T cell subset underwent triplicate sorting at 300,000 cells apiece. Study results and caveats: The naive subsets expressed comparable surface CD5, and the authors inferred TCR strength from TRB CDR3 properties. Naive subsets were similarly diverse, while memory CD8+ repertoires were much less diverse.

With respect to this clonotype: What it binds is unknown.

5' RACE that incorporated UMI labels was used to prepare the TRB cDNA libraries. Following a re-call of the 5' RACE reads, TCRdb has one entry per CDR3 protein and lacks DNA. The listing records about 45,000 distinct CDR3 sequences. Input material: memory CD8+ T cells from blood. This receptor was obtained from a human donor in good health. Some clones in this sample may be carry-over from other donors' samples. The rearrangement joins TRBV7-9 to TRBJ1-1; TCRdb gives TRBD1 as the D gene, but with no DNA this cannot be confirmed. This chain's CDR3 is CASRETGFQNTEAFF.